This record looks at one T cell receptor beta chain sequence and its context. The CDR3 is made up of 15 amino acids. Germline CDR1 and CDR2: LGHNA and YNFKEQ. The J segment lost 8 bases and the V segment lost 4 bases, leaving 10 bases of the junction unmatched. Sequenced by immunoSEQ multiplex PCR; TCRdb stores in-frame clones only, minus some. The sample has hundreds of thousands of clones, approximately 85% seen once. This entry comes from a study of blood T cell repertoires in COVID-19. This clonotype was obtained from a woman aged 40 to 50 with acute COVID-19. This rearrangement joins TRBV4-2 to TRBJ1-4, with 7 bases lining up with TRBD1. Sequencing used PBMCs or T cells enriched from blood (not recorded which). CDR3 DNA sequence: TGTGCCAGCAGCCGAGCAGACAGGGAGGAGGAAAAACTGTTTTTT. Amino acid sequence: CASSRADREEEKLFF.